This passage covers 15 T cell receptor beta chains from one sample sequenced in a study of early T cells in non-severe SARS-CoV-2 infection (dated by TCRdb to the early 2020s). The library was produced with 5' RACE. Sequencing was performed on a NextSeq 500. The public sequencing data were trimmed at Q25 with fastp and processed into clonotypes with MiXCR by TCRdb, which kept only in-frame beta chains. Merged by CDR3 protein, the rows form single entries marked with the most common genes and DNA. This sample gives approximately 90,000 distinct CDR3 sequences in total; around 10% of them show up just once. The ten top clones hold under 5% of the sample. The material sequenced was whole blood, taken at baseline. The receptors shown here come from an adult who was a healthcare worker with PCR-confirmed SARS-CoV-2 infection or an uninfected control (not recorded which).

The rearrangement links TRBV29-1 to TRBJ1-1; 7 bases agree with TRBD1. This CDR3 region has 13 residues. Trimming took 7 bases from V and 3 from J; bases not matched to a gene: 8. CDR1 is SQVTM and CDR2 is ANQGSEA in the germline V gene. CDR3 protein: CSGTGAGDTEAFF. The CDR3 region has the DNA TGCAGCGGAACAGGGGCGGGGGACACTGAAGCTTTCTTT.

This sequence joins TRBV7-9 and TRBJ1-1; TRBD1 agrees at 7 bases. Losses at the gene ends were 5 bases for V and 5 bases for J; bases not matched to a gene: 8. The CDR3 totals 14 residues. Per the germline V gene, CDR1 is SEHNR and CDR2 is FQNEAQ (reference sequence). The CDR3 nucleotides read TGTGCCAGCAGCCCCCACCGGGACAGAACTGAAGCTTTCTTT. Protein product: CASSPHRDRTEAFF.

The rearrangement links TRBV7-8 to TRBJ1-3; possible D gene TRBD1, 5 bases. CDR1 is SGHVS, CDR2 FQNEAQ, per germline. V was pared by 0 bases and J by 4 bases, with 10 bases between. This CDR3 spans 15 amino acids. In DNA, the CDR3 is TGTGCCAGCAGCTTAGCGGGACTGGGCGGAAACACCATATATTTT. Translation: CASSLAGLGGNTIYF.

This clonotype was detected many times. The rearrangement uses TRBV3-1 and TRBJ2-1; D is possibly TRBD2 (5 bases). In germline, CDR1 is LGHDT, CDR2 YNNKEL (reference sequence). The CDR3 runs 16 residues. Trimming left V 0 bases short and J 6 bases short, with 15 bases between. The CDR3 DNA reads as TGTGCCAGCAGCCAAGATCCTAGCATCGTCACCAATGAGCAGTTCTTC. Its protein product is CASSQDPSIVTNEQFF.

About this clonotype itself: A much larger clone sits a single nucleotide away, making a read error possible. CDR3 amino acids: CACSLAPETQYF. DNA for the CDR3: TGTGCCTGCAGCTTAGCGCCGGAGACCCAGTACTTC. V usage is TRBV7-2 and J usage is TRBJ2-5, with a tentative D call TRBD2 (5 bases). Germline CDR1 SGHTA, CDR2 FQGNSA. The CDR3 extends over 12 amino acids.

This clonotype was counted many times. The chain joins TRBV6-5 to TRBJ2-1; 12 positions agree with TRBD2. The CDR3 covers 15 residues. Trimming took 5 bases from V and 5 from J; bases not matched to a gene: 4. Germline V gene lookup returns CDR1 MNHEY and CDR2 SVGAGI. The CDR3 DNA follows: TGTGCCAGCAGTCGGAGACTAGCGGGAGACAATGAGCAGTTCTTC. Its translation: CASSRRLAGDNEQFF.

In its sample, this clonotype was seen a few times. The rearrangement joins TRBV29-1 to TRBJ1-2; D remains unclear. The germline V and J ends were trimmed by 7 bases and 6 bases, with 9 bases remaining between them. Germline CDR1 SQVTM, CDR2 ANQGSEA. The CDR3 totals 10 residues. CDR3 sequence (DNA): TGCAGCGAAACGTTTGATGGCTACACCTTC. Translation: CSETFDGYTF.

There are a few counts of this clonotype. The rearrangement links TRBV5-8 to TRBJ2-3; D gene uncertain. CDR3 length: 14 residues. V lost 2 bases and J lost 1, with 8 bases in between. Germline loops: CDR1 SGHTS, CDR2 YDEGEE. This chain's CDR3 is CASSFLIGTDTQYF. CDR3 nucleotides: TGTGCCAGCAGCTTTTTGATAGGCACAGATACGCAGTATTTT.

This chain connects TRBV30 to TRBJ2-2; 7 nucleotides align to TRBD1. Germline assignment: CDR1 GTSNPN and CDR2 SVGIG (reference sequence). The CDR3 length is 15 residues. With V trimmed by 3 bases and J by 4 bases, 8 bases remained unmatched. The CDR3 here is CAWRETGSPTGELFF. CDR3 DNA: TGTGCCTGGAGAGAGACAGGGAGTCCCACCGGGGAGCTGTTTTTT.

This chain uses TRBV5-6 with TRBJ1-5; no definite D call. Trimming took off 1 base at V and 4 bases at J, with 6 bases between the two ends. Germline CDR1 reads SGHDT; CDR2 reads YYEEEE. CDR3 length equals 13 residues. DNA of the CDR3: TGTGCCAGCAGCTTGATGCCAAATCAGCCCCAGCATTTT. It encodes CASSLMPNQPQHF.

The chain recombines TRBV10-3 with TRBJ2-1; D is perhaps TRBD1 or TRBD2 (5 bases each). Germline CDR1 and CDR2: ENHRY and SYGVKD. V shed 3 bases and J shed 8 bases, with 14 bases lying between them. The CDR3 sequence is 14 residues long. CDR3 region: CAISEGRGTHEQFF. The CDR3 nucleotides read TGTGCCATCAGTGAAGGGAGAGGGACCCATGAGCAGTTCTTC.

CDR3 coding DNA: TGTGCCATCAGTGAGACCAGGGAGGTATACGAGCAGTACTTC. It is translated as CAISETREVYEQYF. This chain connects TRBV10-3 to TRBJ2-7; D is possibly TRBD2 (6 bases). This CDR3 contains 14 residues. V was cut by 2 bases and J by 4 bases, with 12 bases left in between. Per the germline V gene, CDR1 is ENHRY and CDR2 is SYGVKD.

This clonotype showed up just a few times. The rearrangement joins TRBV6-6 to TRBJ1-1; D call uncertain. This CDR3 comprises 13 residues. The germline V gene has CDR1 MNHNY and CDR2 SVGAGI (reference sequence). The V end was cut by 2 bases, the J end by 1 base, with 5 bases between. The CDR3 region has the DNA TGTGCCAGCAGTTACCAGAAGAACACTGAAGCTTTCTTT. This translates into CASSYQKNTEAFF.

There are many counts of this clonotype. CDR3 sequence reads: CATSDRRATDTQYF. The CDR3 DNA follows: TGTGCCACCAGTGACAGGAGGGCCACAGATACGCAGTATTTT. The gene calls are TRBV24-1 and TRBJ2-3; D is perhaps TRBD2 (6 bases). Deletions cut 4 bases from V and 2 bases from J, with 9 bases between. Germline-derived CDR1 and CDR2 are KGHDR and SFDVKD. The CDR3 is 14 amino acids.

This CDR3 reads CASSWGQGYEQYF. CDR3 coding DNA: TGTGCCAGCAGCTGGGGACAGGGGTACGAGCAGTACTTC. The chain is built from TRBV11-3 and TRBJ2-7, with TRBD1 identical over 10 bases. The V gene end was trimmed by 4 bases and the J gene end by 4 bases; junction bases not matched to a gene: 1. The CDR3 sequence is 13 residues long. Germline CDR1 reads SGHNT; CDR2 reads YENEEA. Full variable domain (rest looked up from reference TRBV11-3 and TRBJ2-7): EAGVVQSPRYKIIEKKQPVAFWCNPISGHNTLYWYLQNLGQGPELLIRYENEEAVDDSQLPKDRFSAERLKGVDSTLKIQPAELGDSAVYLCASSWGQGYEQYFGPGTRLTVT.